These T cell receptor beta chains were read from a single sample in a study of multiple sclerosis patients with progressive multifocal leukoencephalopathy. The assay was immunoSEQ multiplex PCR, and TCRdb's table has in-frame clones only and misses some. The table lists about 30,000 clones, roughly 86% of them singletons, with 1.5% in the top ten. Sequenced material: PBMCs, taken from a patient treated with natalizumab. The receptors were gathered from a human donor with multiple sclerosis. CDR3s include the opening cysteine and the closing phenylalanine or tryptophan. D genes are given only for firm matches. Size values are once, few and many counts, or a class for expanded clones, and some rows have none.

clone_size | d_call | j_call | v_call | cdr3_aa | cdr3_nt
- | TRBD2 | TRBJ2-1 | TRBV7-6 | CASSHQRENRRFF | TGTGCCAGCAGCCACCAGCGGGAGAATCGTCGGTTCTTC
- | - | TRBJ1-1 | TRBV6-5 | CASSQFDEVSTEAFF | TGTGCCAGCAGCCAGTTCGACGAGGTGAGCACTGAAGCTTTCTTT
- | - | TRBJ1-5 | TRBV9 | CASSRGNQPQHF | TGTGCCAGCAGTAGAGGCAATCAGCCCCAGCATTTT
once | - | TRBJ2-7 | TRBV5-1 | CASSLGAGRTYEQYF | TGCGCCAGCAGCTTGGGGGCAGGGCGCACTTACGAGCAGTACTTC
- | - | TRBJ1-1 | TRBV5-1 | CASSYRENTEAFF | TGCGCCAGCAGCTACAGGGAGAACACTGAAGCTTTCTTT
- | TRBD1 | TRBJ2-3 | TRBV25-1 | CASSVGQLLDTQYF | TGTGCCAGCAGTGTGGGACAGCTATTGGATACGCAGTATTTT
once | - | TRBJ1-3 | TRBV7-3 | CARRWGRCGVPSGNTIYF | TGTGCCAGACGATGGGGCCGATGTGGGGTCCCCTCTGGAAACACCATATATTTT
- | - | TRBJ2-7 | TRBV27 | CASSPPGRAGSYEQYF | TGTGCCAGCAGTCCGCCGGGGCGGGCGGGGTCCTACGAGCAGTACTTC
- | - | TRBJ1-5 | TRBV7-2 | CASSELGQINQPQHF | TGTGCCAGCAGCGAGCTGGGACAAATCAATCAGCCCCAGCATTTT
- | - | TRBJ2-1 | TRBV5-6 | CASSPWAGEQFF | TGTGCCAGCAGCCCCTGGGCCGGTGAGCAGTTCTTC
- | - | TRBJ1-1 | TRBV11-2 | CASSLIRTKMNTEAFF | TGTGCCAGCAGCCTCATAAGGACAAAGATGAACACTGAAGCTTTCTTT
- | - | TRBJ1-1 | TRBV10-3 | CAISELQGQGTEAFF | TGTGCCATCAGTGAGTTACAGGGCCAAGGGACTGAAGCTTTCTTT
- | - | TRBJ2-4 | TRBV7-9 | CASSLARKGTKNIQYF | TGTGCCAGCAGCTTAGCCCGAAAGGGAACCAAAAACATTCAGTACTTC
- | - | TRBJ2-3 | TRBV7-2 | CASSEGGRPDTQYF | TGTGCCAGCAGTGAAGGCGGTCGGCCAGATACGCAGTATTTT
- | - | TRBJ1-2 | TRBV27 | CASSFWGAGDYGYTF | TGTGCCAGCAGTTTCTGGGGGGCCGGCGACTATGGCTACACCTTC
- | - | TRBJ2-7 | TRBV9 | CASSVGSEGMASEQYF | TGTGCCAGCAGCGTAGGCTCTGAGGGAATGGCCTCCGAGCAGTACTTC
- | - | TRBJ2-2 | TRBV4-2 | CASSQDGSGVRTGELFF | TGTGCCAGCAGCCAAGACGGATCGGGAGTTCGGACCGGGGAGCTGTTTTTT
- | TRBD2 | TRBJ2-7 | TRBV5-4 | CASSLKSSGYEQYF | TGTGCCAGCAGCTTAAAGTCTAGCGGGTACGAGCAGTACTTC
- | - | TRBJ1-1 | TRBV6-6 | CASTRGGNTEAFF | TGTGCCAGCACTAGAGGGGGGAACACTGAAGCTTTCTTT
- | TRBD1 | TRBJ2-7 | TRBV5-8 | CASSPWTGGEQYF | TGTGCCAGCAGCCCCTGGACAGGGGGCGAGCAGTACTTC
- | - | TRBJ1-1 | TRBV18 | CASSPSGTPNTEAFF | TGTGCCAGCTCGCCATCCGGGACACCGAACACTGAAGCTTTCTTT
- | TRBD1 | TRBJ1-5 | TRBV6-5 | CASSYPARDSSQPQHF | TGTGCCAGCAGTTACCCAGCCCGGGACAGTAGTCAGCCCCAGCATTTT
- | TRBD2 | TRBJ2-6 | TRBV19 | CASTPGGLRTLSGANVLTF | TGTGCCAGTACCCCGGGAGGCCTGCGAACACTCTCTGGGGCCAACGTCCTGACTTTC
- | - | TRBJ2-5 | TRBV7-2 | CASSLGAGLQETQYF | TGTGCCAGCAGCTTAGGGGCGGGACTGCAAGAGACCCAGTACTTC
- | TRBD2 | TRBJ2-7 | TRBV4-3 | CASSPAGGGYEQYF | TGCGCCAGCAGCCCAGCGGGAGGTGGCTACGAGCAGTACTTC
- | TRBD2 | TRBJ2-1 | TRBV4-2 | CASSQGLAGGEQFF | TGTGCCAGCAGCCAAGGGCTAGCGGGAGGGGAGCAGTTCTTC
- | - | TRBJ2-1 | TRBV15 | CATSPGGLPVDNEQFF | TGTGCCACCAGCCCTGGGGGGCTCCCCGTCGACAATGAGCAGTTCTTC
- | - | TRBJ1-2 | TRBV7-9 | CASSKRDFNYGYTF | TGTGCCAGCAGCAAAAGGGATTTCAACTATGGCTACACCTTC
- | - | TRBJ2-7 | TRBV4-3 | CASSQDWLNSYEQYF | TGCGCCAGCAGCCAAGATTGGCTTAACTCCTACGAGCAGTACTTC
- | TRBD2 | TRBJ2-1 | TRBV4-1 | CASSLWTSGSYEQFF | TGCGCCAGCAGCCTCTGGACTAGCGGGAGCTATGAGCAGTTCTTC
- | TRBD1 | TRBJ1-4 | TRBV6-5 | CASSPTGRGEKLFF | TGTGCCAGCAGCCCGACAGGGAGGGGGGAAAAACTGTTTTTT
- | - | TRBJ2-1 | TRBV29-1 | CSGRTGSSYNEQFF | TGCAGCGGAAGGACGGGGAGCTCCTACAATGAGCAGTTCTTC
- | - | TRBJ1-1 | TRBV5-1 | CASSRGTQNTEAFF | TGCGCCAGCAGCCGGGGGACGCAGAACACTGAAGCTTTCTTT
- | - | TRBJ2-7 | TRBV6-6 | CASTPLGSYEQYF | TGTGCCAGCACCCCCCTGGGGAGCTACGAGCAGTACTTC
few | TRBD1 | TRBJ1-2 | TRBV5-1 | CASSAGQGNYGYTF | TGCGCCAGCAGCGCCGGACAGGGGAACTATGGCTACACCTTC
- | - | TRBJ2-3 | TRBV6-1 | CASSEMSTQYF | TGTGCCAGCAGTGAAATGAGCACGCAGTATTTT
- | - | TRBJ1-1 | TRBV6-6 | CASSLSGGSGTEAFF | TGTGCCAGCAGTCTCTCCGGGGGGTCGGGAACTGAAGCTTTCTTT
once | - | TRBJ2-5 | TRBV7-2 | CASSLSLTQGETQYF | TGTGCCAGCAGCTTAAGTTTGACTCAGGGGGAGACCCAGTACTTC
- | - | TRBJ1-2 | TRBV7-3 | CASRAGTVYGYTF | TGTGCCAGCAGAGCTGGGACGGTCTATGGCTACACCTTC
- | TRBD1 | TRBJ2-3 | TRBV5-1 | CASSWTGADTQYF | TGCGCCAGCAGCTGGACAGGGGCGGATACGCAGTATTTT
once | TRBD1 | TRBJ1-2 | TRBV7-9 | CASSFKETGAGYTF | TGTGCCAGCAGCTTTAAAGAGACAGGGGCTGGCTACACCTTC
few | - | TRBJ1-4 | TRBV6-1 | CASSEGMAGGGKLFF | TGTGCCAGCAGTGAAGGGATGGCGGGAGGGGGAAAACTGTTTTTT
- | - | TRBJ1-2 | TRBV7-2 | CAMDVRGGRGYTF | TGTGCCATGGACGTCAGGGGAGGACGAGGCTACACCTTC
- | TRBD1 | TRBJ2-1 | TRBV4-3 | CASGGSGTGGNEQFF | TGCGCCAGCGGGGGTTCCGGGACAGGGGGCAATGAGCAGTTCTTC
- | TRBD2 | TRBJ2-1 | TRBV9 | CASSAPGTSGKSEQFF | TGTGCCAGCAGCGCCCCCGGGACTAGCGGGAAGTCTGAGCAGTTCTTC
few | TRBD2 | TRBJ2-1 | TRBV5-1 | CASSHPGGLAGVSNEQFF | TGCGCCAGCAGTCACCCGGGGGGACTAGCGGGAGTATCCAATGAGCAGTTCTTC
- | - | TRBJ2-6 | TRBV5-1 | CASSLALLNSGANVLTF | TGCGCCAGCAGCTTGGCCCTACTCAACTCTGGGGCCAACGTCCTGACTTTC
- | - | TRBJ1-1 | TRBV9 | CASSEQTGTRIGGTEAFF | TGTGCCAGCAGCGAACAGACAGGAACTAGGATCGGTGGCACTGAAGCTTTCTTT
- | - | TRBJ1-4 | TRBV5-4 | CASSFSNEKLFF | TGTGCCAGCAGCTTCTCCAATGAAAAACTGTTTTTT
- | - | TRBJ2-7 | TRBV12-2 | CASRLVGTDLAYEQYF | TGTGCAAGTCGCTTAGTGGGGACAGATTTAGCCTACGAGCAGTACTTC
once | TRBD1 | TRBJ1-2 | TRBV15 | CATSRDLTGGGGTNGYTF | TGTGCCACCAGCAGAGATTTGACAGGGGGCGGGGGTACTAACGGCTACACCTTC
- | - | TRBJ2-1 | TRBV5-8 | CASNQDGSSYNEQFF | TGTGCCAGCAATCAGGACGGCAGCTCCTACAATGAGCAGTTCTTC
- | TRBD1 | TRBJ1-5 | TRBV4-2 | CASSKGQGAVQPQHF | TGTGCCAGCAGCAAAGGACAGGGGGCGGTCCAGCCCCAGCATTTT